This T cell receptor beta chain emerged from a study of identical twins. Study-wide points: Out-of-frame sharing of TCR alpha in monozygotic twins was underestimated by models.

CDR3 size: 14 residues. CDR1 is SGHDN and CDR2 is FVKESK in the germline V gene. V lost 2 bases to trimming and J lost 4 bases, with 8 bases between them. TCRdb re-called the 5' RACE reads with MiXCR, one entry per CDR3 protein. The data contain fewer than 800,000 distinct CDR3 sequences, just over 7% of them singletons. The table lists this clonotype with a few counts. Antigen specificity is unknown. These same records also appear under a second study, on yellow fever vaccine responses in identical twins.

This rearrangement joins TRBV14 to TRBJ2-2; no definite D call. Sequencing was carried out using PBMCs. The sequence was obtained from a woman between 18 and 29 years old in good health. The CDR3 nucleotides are TGTGCCAGCAGCCAATTTAAAGGCACCGGGGAGCTGTTTTTT. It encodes CASSQFKGTGELFF.